Shown below are 23 T cell receptor beta chains from a single sample sequenced in a study of blood T cell repertoires in COVID-19. The data were produced by immunoSEQ multiplex PCR, yet TCRdb's version contains in-frame clones alone and is incomplete. In the table there are 210,000 or so clones, approximately 90% of which are singletons. The sequenced material came from peripheral blood. These receptors were obtained from a young woman who had recovered from COVID-19.

This chain connects TRBV6-5 to TRBJ1-1; D is perhaps TRBD1 (6 bases). The CDR3 covers 15 residues. Germline CDR1 reads MNHEY; CDR2 reads SVGAGI. V was clipped by 6 bases and J by 4 bases, with 18 bases between them. CDR3 sequence reads: CASSGPRDTGTEAFF. The CDR3 DNA reads as TGTGCCAGCAGCGGACCCCGGGACACAGGCACTGAAGCTTTCTTT.

The chain links TRBV7-6 to TRBJ2-7; 8 bases map to TRBD1. The CDR3 has 15 amino acids. Germline V gene sequence: CDR1 SGHVS, CDR2 FNYEAQ. Trimming cost V 2 bases and J 5 bases; bases outside gene matches: 8. The CDR3 nucleotides are TGTGCCAGCAGCTTAATCTTTGGCAGGGGGCACGAGCAGTACTTC. Encoded protein: CASSLIFGRGHEQYF.

J is TRBJ1-3 and V is TRBV24-1; possible D gene TRBD1, 6 bases. Per germline, CDR1 KGHDR and CDR2 SFDVKD. V lost 8 bases to trimming and J lost 2 bases, with 15 bases between them. The CDR3 extends over 15 amino acids. CDR3 bases: TGTGCCACCACCAGAGGACAGACGACTGGAAACACCATATATTTT. Translation gives CATTRGQTTGNTIYF.

In this sample, this clone turned up a few times. The V call is TRBV11-3, the J call TRBJ2-5, with 7 bases aligning to TRBD2. The CDR3 is 13 residues long. The germline V gene has CDR1 SGHNT and CDR2 YENEEA. Trimming took 6 bases from V and 0 from J; bases not matched to a gene: 1. The DNA for the CDR3 is TGTGCCAGCAGTAGCGGGTACCAAGAGACCCAGTACTTC. Residues: CASSSGYQETQYF. Drawing the rest from reference TRBV11-3 and TRBJ2-5, the complete variable domain is EAGVVQSPRYKIIEKKQPVAFWCNPISGHNTLYWYLQNLGQGPELLIRYENEEAVDDSQLPKDRFSAERLKGVDSTLKIQPAELGDSAVYLCASSSGYQETQYFGPGTRLLVL.

The V gene is TRBV5-5, the J gene TRBJ1-3; D call uncertain. Between the trimmed V and J ends, which lost 5 bases and 2 bases, there was a span of 14 bases. The CDR3 has 15 residues. CDR1 is SGHKS and CDR2 is YYEKEE in the germline V gene (reference sequence). The DNA of the CDR3 is TGTGCCAGCAGAGTCGAGGTGAGGCCTGGAAACACCATATATTTT. Translated, it gives CASRVEVRPGNTIYF.

About this clone itself: Other DNA sequences of this sample code for an identical CDR3. The chain couples TRBV7-2 to TRBJ2-6, with D perhaps matching TRBD1 (6 bases). Trimming removed 3 bases at V and 2 bases at J, with 8 bases between. The germline CDR1 and CDR2 sequences are SGHTA and FQGNSA. The CDR3 extends over 15 amino acids. The DNA of the CDR3 is TGTGCCAGCAGCTTGCAGGGGCCTGGGGCCAACGTCCTGACTTTC. This gives the protein CASSLQGPGANVLTF.

The chain recombines TRBV25-1 with TRBJ2-5; 10 bases match TRBD1. Trimming cost V 8 bases and J 5 bases; bases outside gene matches: 14. CDR3 length equals 16 residues. Germline V CDR1 and CDR2: MGHDK, SYGVNS. CDR3 coding DNA: TGTGCCAGCTCAAAGACTGAGGACAGGGGGTACGAGACCCAGTACTTC. Translation gives CASSKTEDRGYETQYF.

This rearrangement joins TRBV18 to TRBJ1-2; the match to TRBD1 covers 7 bases. This CDR3 is built from 14 residues. Trimming removed 6 bases from V and 3 bases from J; junction bases left unmatched: 7. Germline V gene sequence: CDR1 KGHSH, CDR2 LQKENI. The CDR3 nucleotides are TGTGCCAGCTCCCTGACAGGGATCGACTATGGCTACACCTTC. Encoded protein: CASSLTGIDYGYTF. Complete variable domain (other parts from reference TRBV18 and TRBJ1-2): NAGVMQNPRHLVRRRGQEARLRCSPMKGHSHVYWYRQLPEEGLKFMVYLQKENIIDESGMPKERFSAEFPKEGPSILRIQQVVRGDSAAYFCASSLTGIDYGYTFGSGTRLTVV.

The chain carries TRBV5-1 and TRBJ1-5, with D unresolved. This CDR3 contains 13 residues. V was shortened by 0 bases and J by 4 bases, with 5 bases between the two germline ends. Germline V gene sequence: CDR1 SGHRS, CDR2 YFSETQ. CDR3 region: CASSLDWNQPQHF. In DNA form, the CDR3 reads TGCGCCAGCAGCTTGGACTGGAATCAGCCCCAGCATTTT.

V gene TRBV9 combines with J gene TRBJ2-5, with D unclear. This CDR3 is 11 amino acids long. Trimming shortened V by 3 bases and J by 2 bases, and 2 bases separated the two germline ends. The germline CDR1 and CDR2 sequences are SGDLS and YYNGEE. As DNA, the CDR3 is TGTGCCAGCAGCGCTCAAGAGACCCAGTACTTC. This sequence encodes CASSAQETQYF.

The chain links TRBV7-9 to TRBJ1-1; 9 bases fit TRBD1. This CDR3 contains 15 residues. Looked up from germline, CDR1 is SEHNR and CDR2 is FQNEAQ (reference sequence). V shed 1 base and J 6 bases; nucleotides not matched to a gene: 6. The CDR3 region is CASSLVGQGIPEAFF. For the CDR3, the DNA is TGTGCCAGCAGCTTAGTTGGACAGGGGATCCCTGAAGCTTTCTTT.

This clone has only one observation. The chain couples TRBV9 to TRBJ2-5; D may be TRBD2 (5 bases). Germline CDR1 and CDR2: SGDLS and YYNGEE. There are 16 residues in the CDR3. With 3 bases removed from V and 1 base from J, the gap between germline ends came to 16 bases. The CDR3 spells CASSGGGGRVQETQYF. The CDR3 DNA is TGTGCCAGCAGCGGAGGCGGCGGGCGGGTCCAAGAGACCCAGTACTTC. The variable domain in full, with the rest retrieved from reference TRBV9 and TRBJ2-5, is DSGVTQTPKHLITATGQRVTLRCSPRSGDLSVYWYQQSLDQGLQFLIQYYNGEERAKGNILERFSAQQFPDLHSELNLSSLELGDSALYFCASSGGGGRVQETQYFGPGTRLLVL.

The chain uses TRBV30 and TRBJ2-5; the match to TRBD1 covers 7 bases. The V segment lost 0 bases and the J segment 1 base; nucleotides outside the gene matches: 2. This CDR3 comprises 14 residues. Germline V gene lookup returns CDR1 GTSNPN and CDR2 SVGIG (reference sequence). CDR3 region: CAWSVAGGQETQYF. The CDR3 DNA sequence: TGTGCCTGGAGTGTAGCAGGGGGCCAAGAGACCCAGTACTTC.

In this sample, this clone turned up a few times. V usage is TRBV14 and J usage is TRBJ2-5; perhaps TRBD2 as D (6 bases). V was cut by 2 bases and J by 4 bases, with 14 bases left in between. The CDR3 loop spans 15 amino acids. Germline CDR1 SGHDN, CDR2 FVKESK. Written as DNA, the CDR3 is TGTGCCAGCAGCCAACCGGGACTCGTAATAGAGACCCAGTACTTC. Its protein is CASSQPGLVIETQYF.

The chain has TRBV19 and TRBJ1-3; D ambiguous. The CDR3 totals 15 residues. The V end lost 6 bases, the J end lost 1 base, and 13 bases lay between the germline ends. Germline V gene data show CDR1 as LNHDA and CDR2 as SQIVND (reference sequence). This CDR3 reads CASRLMGISGNTIYF. The CDR3 region has the DNA TGTGCCAGTAGGCTCATGGGCATTTCTGGAAACACCATATATTTT.

V is TRBV9 and J is TRBJ2-7; a possible D gene is TRBD2 (5 bases). The germline V gene encodes CDR1 SGDLS and CDR2 YYNGEE. V gave up 0 bases and J gave up 1 base, with 14 bases separating them. The CDR3 extends over 16 amino acids. The DNA for the CDR3 is TGTGCCAGCAGCGTAGGTGGTGGACTCACGTCCTACGAGCAGTACTTC. Its protein product is CASSVGGGLTSYEQYF.

This rearrangement joins TRBV7-3 to TRBJ1-5; 8 bases line up with TRBD1. Germline V CDR1 and CDR2: SGHTA, FQGTGA. V was clipped by 4 bases and J by 4 bases; unmatched bases: 6. The CDR3 covers 15 residues. DNA of the CDR3: TGTGCCAGCAGCTACGCCTACAGGGGGAATCAGCCCCAGCATTTT. Amino acid sequence: CASSYAYRGNQPQHF.

This chain uses TRBV14 with TRBJ2-7; D remains ambiguous. The germline V gene encodes CDR1 SGHDN and CDR2 FVKESK. This CDR3 has 13 amino acids. V dropped 0 bases and J dropped 6 bases, with 9 bases sitting between them. The CDR3 region is CASSQDGVGEQYF. The CDR3 DNA follows: TGTGCCAGCAGCCAAGACGGAGTGGGCGAGCAGTACTTC.

This clone was observed a handful of times. The chain carries TRBV9 and TRBJ2-7; D is undetermined. The germline CDR1 and CDR2 sequences are SGDLS and YYNGEE. Trimming cost V 0 bases and J 0 bases, with 4 bases left between them. The CDR3 loop spans 13 amino acids. Written as DNA, the CDR3 is TGTGCCAGCAGCGTAGACACCTCCTACGAGCAGTACTTC. Protein: CASSVDTSYEQYF.

The J gene is TRBJ2-1, the V gene TRBV5-4; D is possibly TRBD1 (6 bases). This CDR3 region has 14 residues. V lost 7 bases and J lost 3, with 14 bases in between. The germline gives CDR1 SGHNT, CDR2 YYREEE (reference sequence). The CDR3 DNA is TGTGCCAGCGGCCTACAGGGAGTCTACAATGAGCAGTTCTTC. Protein: CASGLQGVYNEQFF.

A remark on this clone: Different DNA sequences within this sample yield the same CDR3. The chain couples TRBV10-3 to TRBJ2-1, with 14 bases matching TRBD2. This CDR3 spans 15 amino acids. The ends lost 5 bases at V and 8 bases at J; junction bases unmatched: 5. Germline CDR1 reads ENHRY; CDR2 reads SYGVKD. The DNA for the CDR3 is TGTGCCATCAGTCTCGGACTAGCGGGAGGTGATGAGCAGTTCTTC. Its protein is CAISLGLAGGDEQFF.

This chain links TRBV12-3 or TRBV12-4 with TRBJ1-1; no clear D. This CDR3 region has 12 residues. Trimming removed 6 bases at V and 2 bases at J, with 7 bases between. The CDR3, as DNA: TGTGCCAGCAGGGTACATAACACTGAAGCTTTCTTT. This gives the protein CASRVHNTEAFF.

This sequence joins TRBV7-2 and TRBJ2-3, with 10 bases aligning to TRBD2. Germline V gene sequence: CDR1 SGHTA, CDR2 FQGNSA. The CDR3 extends over 14 amino acids. V shed 4 bases, J shed 4 bases, and the junction held 2 bases outside the gene matches. The chain's CDR3 is CASSSSGSPDTQYF. CDR3 in DNA: TGTGCCAGCAGCTCTAGCGGGAGCCCAGATACGCAGTATTTT. Full variable domain (remainder filled in from reference TRBV7-2 and TRBJ2-3): GAGVSQSPSNKVTEKGKDVELRCDPISGHTALYWYRQSLGQGLEFLIYFQGNSAPDKSGLPSDRFSAERTGGSVSTLTIQRTQQEDSAVYLCASSSSGSPDTQYFGPGTRLTVL.